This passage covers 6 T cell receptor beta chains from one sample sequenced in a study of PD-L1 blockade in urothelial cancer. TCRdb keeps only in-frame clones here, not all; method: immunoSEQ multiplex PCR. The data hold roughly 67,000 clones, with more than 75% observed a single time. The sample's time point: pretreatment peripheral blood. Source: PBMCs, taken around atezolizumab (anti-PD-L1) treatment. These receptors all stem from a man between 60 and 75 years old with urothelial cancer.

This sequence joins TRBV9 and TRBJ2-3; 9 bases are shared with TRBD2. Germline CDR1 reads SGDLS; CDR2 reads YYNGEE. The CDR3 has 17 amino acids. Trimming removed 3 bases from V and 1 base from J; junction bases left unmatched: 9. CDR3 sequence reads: CASSARGGAVGTDTQYF. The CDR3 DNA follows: TGTGCCAGCAGCGCCCGCGGGGGGGCTGTGGGCACAGATACGCAGTATTTT.

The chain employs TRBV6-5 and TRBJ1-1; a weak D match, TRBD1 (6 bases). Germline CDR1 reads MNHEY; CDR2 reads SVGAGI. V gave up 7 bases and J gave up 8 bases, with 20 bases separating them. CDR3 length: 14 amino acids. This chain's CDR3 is CASKGRDKTSEAFF. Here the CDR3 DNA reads TGTGCCAGCAAGGGGAGGGACAAGACGTCGGAAGCTTTCTTT.

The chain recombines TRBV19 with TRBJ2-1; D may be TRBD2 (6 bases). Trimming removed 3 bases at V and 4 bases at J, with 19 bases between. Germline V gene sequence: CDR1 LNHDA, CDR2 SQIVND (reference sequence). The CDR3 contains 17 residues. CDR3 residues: CASSIGGPGRIYNEQFF. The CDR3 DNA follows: TGTGCCAGTAGTATTGGGGGTCCAGGGAGGATTTACAATGAGCAGTTCTTC.

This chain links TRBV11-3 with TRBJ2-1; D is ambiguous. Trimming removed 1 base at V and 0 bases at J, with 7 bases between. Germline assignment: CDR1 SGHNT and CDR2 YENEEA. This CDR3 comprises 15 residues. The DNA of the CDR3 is TGTGCCAGCAGCTTAGCACAGAGCTCCTACAATGAGCAGTTCTTC. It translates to CASSLAQSSYNEQFF.

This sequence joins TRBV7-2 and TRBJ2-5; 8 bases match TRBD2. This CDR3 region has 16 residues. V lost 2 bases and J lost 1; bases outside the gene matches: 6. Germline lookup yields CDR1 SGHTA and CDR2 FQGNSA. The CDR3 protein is CASSLTGGAIQETQYF. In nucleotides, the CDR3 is TGTGCCAGCAGCTTAACCGGGGGGGCAATCCAAGAGACCCAGTACTTC.

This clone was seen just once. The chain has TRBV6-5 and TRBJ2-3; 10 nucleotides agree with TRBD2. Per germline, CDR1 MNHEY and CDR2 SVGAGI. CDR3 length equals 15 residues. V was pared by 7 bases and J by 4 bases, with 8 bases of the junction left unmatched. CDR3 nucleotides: TGTGCCAGCACCCGAAGAGCGGGGGGGCCAGATACGCAGTATTTT. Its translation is CASTRRAGGPDTQYF.